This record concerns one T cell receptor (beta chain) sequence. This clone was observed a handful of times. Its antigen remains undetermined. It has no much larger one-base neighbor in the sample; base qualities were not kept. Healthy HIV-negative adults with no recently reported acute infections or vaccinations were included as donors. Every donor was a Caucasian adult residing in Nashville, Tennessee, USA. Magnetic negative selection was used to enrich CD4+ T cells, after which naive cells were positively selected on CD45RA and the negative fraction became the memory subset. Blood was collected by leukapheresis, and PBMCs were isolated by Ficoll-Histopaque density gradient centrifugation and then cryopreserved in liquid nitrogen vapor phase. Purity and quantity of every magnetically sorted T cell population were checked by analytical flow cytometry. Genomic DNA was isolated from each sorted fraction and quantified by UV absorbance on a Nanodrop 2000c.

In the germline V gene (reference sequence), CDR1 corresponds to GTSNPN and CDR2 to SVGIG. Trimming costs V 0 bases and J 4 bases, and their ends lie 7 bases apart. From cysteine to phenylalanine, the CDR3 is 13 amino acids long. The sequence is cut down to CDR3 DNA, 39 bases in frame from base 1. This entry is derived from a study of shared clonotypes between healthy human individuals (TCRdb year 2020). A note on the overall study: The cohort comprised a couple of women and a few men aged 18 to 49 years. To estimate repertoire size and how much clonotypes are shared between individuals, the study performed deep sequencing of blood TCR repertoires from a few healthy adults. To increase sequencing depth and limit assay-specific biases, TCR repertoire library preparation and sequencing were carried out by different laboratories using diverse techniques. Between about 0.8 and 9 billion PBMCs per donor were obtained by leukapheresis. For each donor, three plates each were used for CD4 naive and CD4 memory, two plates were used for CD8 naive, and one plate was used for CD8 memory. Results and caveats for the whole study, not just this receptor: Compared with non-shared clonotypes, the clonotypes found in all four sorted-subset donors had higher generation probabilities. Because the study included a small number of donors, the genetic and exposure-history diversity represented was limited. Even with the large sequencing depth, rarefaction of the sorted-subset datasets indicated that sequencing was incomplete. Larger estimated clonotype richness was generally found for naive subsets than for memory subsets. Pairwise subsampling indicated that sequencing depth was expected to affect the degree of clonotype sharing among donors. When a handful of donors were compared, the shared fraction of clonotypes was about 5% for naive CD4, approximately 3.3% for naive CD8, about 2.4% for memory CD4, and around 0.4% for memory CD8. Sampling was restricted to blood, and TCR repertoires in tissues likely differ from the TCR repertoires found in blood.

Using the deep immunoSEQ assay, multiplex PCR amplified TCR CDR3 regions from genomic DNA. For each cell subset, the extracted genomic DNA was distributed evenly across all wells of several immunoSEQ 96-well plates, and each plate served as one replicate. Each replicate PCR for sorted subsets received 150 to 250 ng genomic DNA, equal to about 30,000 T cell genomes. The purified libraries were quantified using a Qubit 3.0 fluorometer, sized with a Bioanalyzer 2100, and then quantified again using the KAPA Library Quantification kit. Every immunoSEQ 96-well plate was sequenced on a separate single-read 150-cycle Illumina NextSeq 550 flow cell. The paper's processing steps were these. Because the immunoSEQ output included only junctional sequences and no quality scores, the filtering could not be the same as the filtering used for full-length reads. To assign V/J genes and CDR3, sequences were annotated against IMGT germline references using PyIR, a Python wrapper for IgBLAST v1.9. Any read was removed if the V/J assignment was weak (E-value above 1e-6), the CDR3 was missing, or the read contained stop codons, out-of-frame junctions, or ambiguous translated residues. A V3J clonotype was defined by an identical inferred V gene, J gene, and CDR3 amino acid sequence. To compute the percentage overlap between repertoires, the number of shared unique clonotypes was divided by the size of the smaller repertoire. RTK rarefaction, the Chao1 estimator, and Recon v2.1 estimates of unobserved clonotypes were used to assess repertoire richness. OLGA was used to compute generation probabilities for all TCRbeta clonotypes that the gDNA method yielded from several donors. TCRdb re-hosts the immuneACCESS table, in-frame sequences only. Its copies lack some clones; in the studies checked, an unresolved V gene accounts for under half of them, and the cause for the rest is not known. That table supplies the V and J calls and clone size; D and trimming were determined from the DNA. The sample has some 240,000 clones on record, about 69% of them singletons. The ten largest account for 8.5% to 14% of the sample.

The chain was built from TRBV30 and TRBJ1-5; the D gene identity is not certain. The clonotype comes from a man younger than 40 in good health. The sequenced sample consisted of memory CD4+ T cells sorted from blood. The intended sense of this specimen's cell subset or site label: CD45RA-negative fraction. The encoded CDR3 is CAWSVSTNQPQHF. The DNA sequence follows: TGTGCCTGGAGTGTGAGCACAAATCAGCCCCAGCATTTT.